The 17 T cell receptor beta chains below all came from one sample that was sequenced in a study of neoadjuvant nivolumab and ipilimumab in lung cancer. Repertoires were generated with immunoSEQ multiplex PCR, while TCRdb's copy carries only in-frame clones and drops some. Of roughly 34,000 clones in the sample, 92% were seen once. Here the sequenced sample was peripheral blood, taken after neoadjuvant nivolumab, alone or with ipilimumab, at or shortly before surgery. The receptors here all came from an adult with non-small cell lung cancer.

The genes are TRBV9 and TRBJ1-5; TRBD1 might be the D (5 bases). Per germline, CDR1 SGDLS and CDR2 YYNGEE. This CDR3 has 15 residues. Trimming took off 0 bases at V and 4 bases at J, with 11 bases between the two ends. The CDR3 nucleotides are TGTGCCAGCAGCGTAGGAGTGGGGGGGAATCAGCCCCAGCATTTT. It yields the protein CASSVGVGGNQPQHF. The full variable domain, rest sourced from reference TRBV9 and TRBJ1-5, is DSGVTQTPKHLITATGQRVTLRCSPRSGDLSVYWYQQSLDQGLQFLIQYYNGEERAKGNILERFSAQQFPDLHSELNLSSLELGDSALYFCASSVGVGGNQPQHFGDGTRLSIL.

This chain connects TRBV5-1 to TRBJ2-1; unclear D gene. Trimming stripped 0 bases from V and 8 bases from J, with 12 bases between. This CDR3 region has 14 residues. Germline assignment: CDR1 SGHRS and CDR2 YFSETQ. The CDR3 region is CASSLGLPSDEQFF. DNA for the CDR3: TGCGCCAGCAGCTTGGGGCTCCCCTCGGATGAGCAGTTCTTC.

The gene calls are TRBV12-5 and TRBJ2-3, with D possibly being TRBD2 (5 bases). The CDR3 sequence is 17 residues long. Germline V gene sequence: CDR1 LGHNT, CDR2 FRNRAP. The ends were cut back, 1 base at V and 4 bases at J, with 18 bases in the middle. CDR3 bases: TGTGCTAGTGGTTTGGACCCCACTCAGGCGGGTCCAGATACGCAGTATTTT. Its protein product is CASGLDPTQAGPDTQYF.

The chain has TRBV2 and TRBJ2-7; D not certain. V lost 7 bases, J lost 0 bases, and 13 bases lay in between. The CDR3 runs to 14 residues. The germline V gene encodes CDR1 SNHLY and CDR2 FYNNEI. In DNA form, the CDR3 reads TGTGCCAGCAAACGGGTCCTACTCTCCTACGAGCAGTACTTC. It encodes CASKRVLLSYEQYF.

J is TRBJ2-3 and V is TRBV7-9; 8 bases match TRBD2. Germline V CDR1 and CDR2: SEHNR, FQNEAQ (reference sequence). This CDR3 is 14 amino acids long. V shed 2 bases and J 8 bases; nucleotides not matched to a gene: 6. The CDR3 reads CASSLLSAGGTQYF. The CDR3, as DNA: TGTGCCAGCAGCTTACTCTCGGCGGGGGGTACGCAGTATTTT.

V usage is TRBV11-2 and J usage is TRBJ2-1; maybe TRBD2 (6 bases). Germline V CDR1 and CDR2: SGHAT, FQNNGV. This CDR3 comprises 14 residues. Trimming left V 5 bases short and J 5 bases short, with 13 bases between. The CDR3 region has the DNA TGTGCCAGCAGCGCGGGACTCGTCAACAATGAGCAGTTCTTC. It codes for CASSAGLVNNEQFF. The whole variable domain, filled in from reference TRBV11-2 and TRBJ2-1, reads EAGVAQSPRYKIIEKRQSVAFWCNPISGHATLYWYQQILGQGPKLLIQFQNNGVVDDSQLPKDRFSAERLKGVDSTLKIQPAKLEDSAVYLCASSAGLVNNEQFFGPGTRLTVL.

The chain recombines TRBV20-1 with TRBJ2-1; the D is unclear. This CDR3 has 11 residues. The V end lost 6 bases, the J end lost 0 bases, and 3 bases lay between the germline ends. Germline V gives CDR1 DFQATT, CDR2 SNEGSKA (reference sequence). The CDR3 nucleotides are TGCAGTGCGGACTCCTACAATGAGCAGTTCTTC. Translation: CSADSYNEQFF.

The gene calls are TRBV5-4 and TRBJ2-3, with a possible D match to TRBD2 (6 bases). From germline, CDR1 is SGHNT and CDR2 YYREEE (reference sequence). The CDR3 sequence is 17 residues long. The V end was cut by 5 bases, the J end by 3 bases, with 22 bases between. CDR3 loop: CASSSPPGGIKTDTQYF. The CDR3 DNA follows: TGTGCCAGCAGTAGTCCCCCCGGAGGGATAAAAACAGATACGCAGTATTTT. Full variable domain (remainder filled in from reference TRBV5-4 and TRBJ2-3): ETGVTQSPTHLIKTRGQQVTLRCSSQSGHNTVSWYQQALGQGPQFIFQYYREEENGRGNFPPRFSGLQFPNYSSELNVNALELDDSALYLCASSSPPGGIKTDTQYFGPGTRLTVL.

The chain combines TRBV14 with TRBJ2-3; tentative D call: TRBD2 (6 bases). Deletions cut 0 bases from V and 4 bases from J, with 11 bases between. The CDR3 spans 15 residues. From germline, CDR1 is SGHDN and CDR2 FVKESK. The CDR3 nucleotides read TGTGCCAGCAGCCAAGAACTAGCAGGCGCAGATACGCAGTATTTT. Residues: CASSQELAGADTQYF.

The chain links TRBV18 to TRBJ2-1; tentatively, D is TRBD1 (5 bases). Trimming cost V 2 bases and J 2 bases, with 13 bases left between them. The CDR3 consists of 16 residues. The V gene's germline CDR1 is KGHSH and CDR2 LQKENI. CDR3 region: CASSPIGQQAYNEQFF. The CDR3 region has the DNA TGTGCCAGCTCACCAATTGGACAACAAGCCTACAATGAGCAGTTCTTC. Variable domain in full (rest from reference TRBV18 and TRBJ2-1): NAGVMQNPRHLVRRRGQEARLRCSPMKGHSHVYWYRQLPEEGLKFMVYLQKENIIDESGMPKERFSAEFPKEGPSILRIQQVVRGDSAAYFCASSPIGQQAYNEQFFGPGTRLTVL.

The chain has TRBV10-2 and TRBJ1-5, with 7 bases identical to TRBD1. Trimming removed 4 bases from V and 4 bases from J; junction bases left unmatched: 4. Germline V CDR1 and CDR2: WSHSY, SAAADI. CDR3 length: 14 residues. The DNA of the CDR3 is TGCGCCAGCAGTGTGAGGACAGGAAATCAGCCCCAGCATTTT. Its translation: CASSVRTGNQPQHF.

The CDR3 DNA is TGTGCCAGCGGAGGACACGAGGACAATGAGCAGTTCTTC. This gives the protein CASGGHEDNEQFF. This rearrangement joins TRBV2 to TRBJ2-1; D is possibly TRBD1 or TRBD2 (5 bases each). The CDR3 runs 13 residues. V lost 8 bases and J 5 bases, leaving 13 bases between the germline ends. Germline values: CDR1 SNHLY, CDR2 FYNNEI.

The rearrangement uses TRBV19 and TRBJ2-2; D may match TRBD1 or TRBD2 (5 bases each). Deletions cut 7 bases from V and 5 bases from J, with 8 bases between. Germline CDR1 reads LNHDA; CDR2 reads SQIVND (reference sequence). The CDR3 extends over 12 amino acids. CDR3 in amino acids: CASKEGTGELFF. The CDR3 DNA sequence: TGTGCCAGTAAAGAGGGGACCGGGGAGCTGTTTTTT.

CDR3 coding DNA: TGCGCCAGCAGACCCGCCGGGACAGGGAACGGCTACACCTTC. Amino acid sequence: CASRPAGTGNGYTF. The chain combines TRBV5-1 with TRBJ1-2, with TRBD1 matching over 9 bases. CDR3 size: 14 residues. Germline assignment: CDR1 SGHRS and CDR2 YFSETQ. V shed 5 bases, J shed 8 bases, and the junction held 10 bases outside the gene matches. Full variable domain (missing parts from reference TRBV5-1 and TRBJ1-2): KAGVTQTPRYLIKTRGQQVTLSCSPISGHRSVSWYQQTPGQGLQFLFEYFSETQRNKGNFPGRFSGRQFSNSRSEMNVSTLELGDSALYLCASRPAGTGNGYTFGSGTRLTVV.

This chain uses TRBV28 with TRBJ2-7; 8 nucleotides match TRBD2. Germline V gene data show CDR1 as MDHEN and CDR2 as SYDVKM. The ends lost 5 bases at V and 0 bases at J; junction bases unmatched: 6. This CDR3 spans 15 amino acids. The CDR3 reads CASSRGLDPSYEQYF. The CDR3 DNA is TGTGCCAGCAGTCGGGGACTAGACCCCTCCTACGAGCAGTACTTC.

This chain uses TRBV7-6 with TRBJ2-1; D gene ambiguous. Trimming pared 5 bases from V and 6 bases from J, leaving 17 bases between. Germline values: CDR1 SGHVS, CDR2 FNYEAQ. The CDR3 covers 15 residues. The CDR3 sequence: CASSPAALRVNEQFF. The CDR3 DNA reads as TGTGCCAGCAGCCCAGCCGCTCTAAGGGTCAATGAGCAGTTCTTC.

The genes are TRBV5-6 and TRBJ2-7, with 8 bases identical to TRBD1. The trim removed 4 bases at V and 2 bases at J, leaving 5 bases unmatched. Per the germline V gene, CDR1 is SGHDT and CDR2 is YYEEEE. The CDR3 runs to 14 residues. Here the CDR3 reads CASSPLQGAYEQYF. CDR3 coding DNA: TGTGCCAGCAGCCCGTTACAGGGGGCCTACGAGCAGTACTTC. Full variable domain (rest looked up from reference TRBV5-6 and TRBJ2-7): DAGVTQSPTHLIKTRGQQVTLRCSPKSGHDTVSWYQQALGQGPQFIFQYYEEEERQRGNFPDRFSGHQFPNYSSELNVNALLLGDSALYLCASSPLQGAYEQYFGPGTRLTVT.